This TCR beta chain was recovered during a study of blood T cell repertoires in COVID-19. Study in general: The United States, Italy and Spain were the sources of the acute and convalescent COVID-19 samples. From T cells, B-cell-depleted T cells, or PBMCs came the material, which was cDNA or gDNA.

Per the study methods: For nucleated cells, counts were estimated from reference gene primer amplification. Method: immunoSEQ multiplex PCR; TCRdb's copy keeps in-frame clones and lacks some. Clone size and V and J calls were adopted from that table, with D and trimming inferred from the DNA. The profile shows some 270,000 clones, roughly 90% of them singletons. Between the trimmed V and J ends, which lost 5 bases and 7 bases, there was a span of 8 bases. The CDR3 is 12 residues long. Germline V gives CDR1 MDHEN, CDR2 SYDVKM. Sequencing was performed on peripheral blood. The chain couples TRBV28 to TRBJ2-2; D might be TRBD1 (5 bases). The TCR originated in a man aged 25 to 45 with acute or convalescent COVID-19. This CDR3 is CASSRGNGELFF. The CDR3 nucleotides are TGTGCCAGCAGTAGGGGTAACGGGGAGCTGTTTTTT.